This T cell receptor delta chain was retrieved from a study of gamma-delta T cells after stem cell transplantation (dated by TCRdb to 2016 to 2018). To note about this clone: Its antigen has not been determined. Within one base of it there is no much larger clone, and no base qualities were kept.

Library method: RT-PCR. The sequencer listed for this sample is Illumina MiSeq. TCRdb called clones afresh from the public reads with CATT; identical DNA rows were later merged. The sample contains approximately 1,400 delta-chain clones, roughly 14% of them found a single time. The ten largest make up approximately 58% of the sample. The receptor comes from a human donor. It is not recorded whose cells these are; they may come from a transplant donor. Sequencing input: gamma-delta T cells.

Here the CDR3 is given as CACDTVGRDTRIYTDKLIF. The DNA is as follows: TGTGCCTGTGACACCGTAGGTAGGGATACGCGGATATACACCGATAAACTCATCTTT. The chain was built from TRDV2 and TRDJ1, with 8 bases matching TRDD3. V has 0 bases trimmed and J has 0 bases trimmed; junction bases matching no gene number 14. Sequences GEAIGNYY (CDR1) and EKD (CDR2) are obtained from the germline V gene. The CDR3, cysteine through phenylalanine, is 19 amino acids long. Solely the CDR3 DNA is kept, with 57 bases framed from the first base.